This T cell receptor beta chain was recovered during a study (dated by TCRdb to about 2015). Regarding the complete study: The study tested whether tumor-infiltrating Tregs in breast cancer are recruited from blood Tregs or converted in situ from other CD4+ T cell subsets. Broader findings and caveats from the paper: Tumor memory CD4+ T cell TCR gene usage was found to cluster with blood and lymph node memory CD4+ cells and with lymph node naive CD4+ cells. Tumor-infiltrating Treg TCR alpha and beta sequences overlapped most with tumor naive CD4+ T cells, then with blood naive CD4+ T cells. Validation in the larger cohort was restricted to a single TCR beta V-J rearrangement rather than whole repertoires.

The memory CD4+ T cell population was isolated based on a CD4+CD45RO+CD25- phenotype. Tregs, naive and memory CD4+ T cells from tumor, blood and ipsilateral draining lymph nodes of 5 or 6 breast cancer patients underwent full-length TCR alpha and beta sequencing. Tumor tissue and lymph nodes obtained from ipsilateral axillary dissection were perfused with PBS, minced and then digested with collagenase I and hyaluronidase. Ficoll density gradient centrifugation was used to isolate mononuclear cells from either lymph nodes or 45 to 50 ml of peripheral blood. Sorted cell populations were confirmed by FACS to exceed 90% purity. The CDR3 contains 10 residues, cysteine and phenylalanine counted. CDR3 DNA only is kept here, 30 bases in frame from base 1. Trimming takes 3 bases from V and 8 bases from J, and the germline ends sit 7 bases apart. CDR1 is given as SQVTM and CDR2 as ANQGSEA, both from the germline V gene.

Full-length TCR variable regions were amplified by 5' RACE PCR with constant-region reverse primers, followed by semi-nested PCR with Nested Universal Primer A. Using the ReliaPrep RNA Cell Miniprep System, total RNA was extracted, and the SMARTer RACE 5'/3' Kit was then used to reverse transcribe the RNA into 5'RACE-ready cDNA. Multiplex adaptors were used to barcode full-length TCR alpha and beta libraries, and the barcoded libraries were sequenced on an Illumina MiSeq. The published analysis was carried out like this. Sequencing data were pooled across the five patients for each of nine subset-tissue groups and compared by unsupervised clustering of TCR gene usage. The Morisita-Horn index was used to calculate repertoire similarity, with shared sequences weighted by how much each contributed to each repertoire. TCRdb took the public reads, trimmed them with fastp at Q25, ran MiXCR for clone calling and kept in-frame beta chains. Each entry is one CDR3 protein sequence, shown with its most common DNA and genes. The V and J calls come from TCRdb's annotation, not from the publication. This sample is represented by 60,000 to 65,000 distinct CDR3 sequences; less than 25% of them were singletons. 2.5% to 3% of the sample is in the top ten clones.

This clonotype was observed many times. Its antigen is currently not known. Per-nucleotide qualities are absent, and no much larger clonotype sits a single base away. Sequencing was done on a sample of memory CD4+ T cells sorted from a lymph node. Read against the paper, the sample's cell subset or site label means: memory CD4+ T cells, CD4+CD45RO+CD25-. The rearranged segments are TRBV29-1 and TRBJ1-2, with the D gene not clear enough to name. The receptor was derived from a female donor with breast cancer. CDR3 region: CSVDVGGYTF. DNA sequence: TGCAGCGTTGATGTGGGGGGCTACACCTTC.